A selection of T cell receptor beta chains follows, all from one sample in a study of T cells in localized non-small cell lung cancer. Sequencing was performed with immunoSEQ multiplex PCR; in TCRdb, only in-frame clones are kept and a portion is missing. The data contain some 1,000 clones, 20% to 25% of them singletons. The specimen comprised normal lung tissue next to the tumor, sampled before any cancer treatment. These TCRs come from a man aged 35 to 69 with stage III lung adenocarcinoma. Each CDR3 is given without its conserved first and last residue. Each record gives: J gene, V gene, CDR3 protein.

TRBJ2-2,TRBV5-1,ASNPFGTEGGELF
TRBJ1-5,TRBV28,ASSLTDQPQH
TRBJ2-1,TRBV28,ASSPDSPGGNEQF
TRBJ2-5,TRBV9,ASSGILGETQY
TRBJ2-7,TRBV11-3,ASSQPGLAGGYEQY
TRBJ2-7,TRBV9,ASSPRDRGNEQY
TRBJ2-4,TRBV6-8,ASSLDSAKNIQY
TRBJ2-2,TRBV14,ASSPTAGDTGELF
TRBJ1-2,TRBV19,ASRPPGQGARGYT
TRBJ2-4,TRBV4-1,ASSQDGRGEIQY
TRBJ2-1,TRBV11-3,ASSIPFLRATPNNNEQF
TRBJ2-2,TRBV9,ASSVGGVTGELF
TRBJ1-5,TRBV19,ASIHFRTYSNQPQH
TRBJ2-7,TRBV18,ASSPPRVAYEQY
TRBJ2-5,TRBV11-3,ASSWRLAGAVETQY
TRBJ2-1,TRBV11-3,ASSLPHGGRADEQF
TRBJ2-7,TRBV5-1,ASSQMDTSYEQY
TRBJ2-7,TRBV19,ASSPSTGPYEQY
TRBJ2-7,TRBV2,ASSAEVAGDYEQY
TRBJ2-2,TRBV9,ASAGSGGELF
TRBJ2-7,TRBV7-6,ASSHDIGVNYEQY
TRBJ1-1,TRBV23-1,ASSQAWDRGAF
TRBJ1-4,TRBV11-3,ASTVWGNNEKLF
TRBJ2-3,TRBV9,ASSASGKADTQY